These 30 T cell receptor beta chains were all obtained from the same sample, sequenced in a study of shared clonotypes between healthy human individuals. Sequencing used immunoSEQ multiplex PCR; TCRdb keeps in-frame clones, though not all of them. The profile shows roughly 1,600,000 clones, roughly 98.5% of them singletons. Sequencing was done on a sample of naive CD4+ T cells sorted from blood. The sample's subset: CD45RA+ positively selected. These receptor sequences come from a man aged 30 to 39 in good health.

In regard to this clone: Likely a read error: the CDR3 ends without its conserved phenylalanine or tryptophan. The DNA is omitted, as the CDR3 cannot be located on it reliably, and the CDR3 follows TCRdb's listing. The chain recombines TRBV20-1 with TRBJ1-1; no DNA check was done on the table's D call, TRBD1. The CDR3 totals 11 residues, both ends included. Germline CDR1 is DFQATT and CDR2 is SNEGSKA (reference sequence). This chain's CDR3 is CSAREGTAVLI.

The chain employs TRBV7-8 and TRBJ2-4; perhaps TRBD1 as D (5 bases). Germline assignment: CDR1 SGHVS and CDR2 FQNEAQ. This CDR3 is 20 amino acids long. V lost 5 bases, J lost 0 bases, and 26 bases lay in between. The DNA for the CDR3 is TGTGCCAGCAGCCCCCAGGGATTAGAAGACCACATCCTAGCCAAAAACATTCAGTACTTC. Its protein product is CASSPQGLEDHILAKNIQYF.

The V gene is TRBV4-3, the J gene TRBJ2-1; 11 bases align to TRBD2. Trimming cost V 4 bases and J 9 bases; bases outside gene matches: 17. The CDR3 runs to 18 residues. The germline CDR1 and CDR2 sequences are LGHNA and YSLEER. CDR3 residues: CASSPKTVLAGGPREQFF. The DNA of the CDR3 is TGCGCCAGCAGCCCAAAGACCGTATTAGCGGGAGGGCCTCGTGAGCAGTTCTTC.

The rearrangement uses TRBV29-1 and TRBJ1-2; D is unclear. The CDR3 length is 13 residues. Germline V gene sequence: CDR1 SQVTM, CDR2 ANQGSEA. V lost 3 bases and J lost 9, with 17 bases in between. This chain's CDR3 is CSVDLSMAVSYTF. CDR3 bases: TGCAGCGTTGATCTCAGTATGGCAGTGAGCTACACCTTC.

The V and J genes are TRBV4-1 and TRBJ2-7; the match to TRBD2 covers 7 bases. Germline assignment: CDR1 MGHRA and CDR2 YSYEKL. The CDR3 is 13 residues long. V lost 2 bases and J lost 5; bases outside the gene matches: 3. CDR3 loop: CASSQRLAHEQYF. The CDR3 DNA sequence: TGCGCCAGCAGCCAAAGACTAGCCCACGAGCAGTACTTC.

This clone has a single count. This rearrangement joins TRBV30 to TRBJ1-5; 8 bases agree with TRBD1. V lost 5 bases to trimming and J lost 5 bases; unmatched junction nucleotides: 5. The CDR3 totals 13 residues. CDR1 is GTSNPN and CDR2 is SVGIG in the germline V gene (reference sequence). The CDR3 DNA sequence: TGTGCCTGGGGACAGGGTTCGGATCAGCCCCAGCATTTT. This codes for CAWGQGSDQPQHF.

The gene calls are TRBV18 and TRBJ1-2; maybe TRBD1 (5 bases). Germline values: CDR1 KGHSH, CDR2 LQKENI. The CDR3 covers 14 residues. The ends were cut back, 2 bases at V and 3 bases at J, with 10 bases in the middle. The CDR3 region has the DNA TGTGCCAGCTCACCAACCAGGGAGGACTATGGCTACACCTTC. It specifies CASSPTREDYGYTF.

The chain carries TRBV6-6 and TRBJ2-1; 7 bases fit TRBD2. The germline CDR1 and CDR2 sequences are MNHNY and SVGAGI (reference sequence). V trimming: 5 bases; J trimming: 7 bases; junction bases outside the gene matches: 2. The CDR3 extends over 12 amino acids. This chain's CDR3 is CASSAGVNEQFF. CDR3 nucleotide sequence: TGTGCCAGCAGTGCGGGGGTTAATGAGCAGTTCTTC.

The chain employs TRBV19 and TRBJ2-1; tentatively, D is TRBD1 or TRBD2 (5 bases each). Per germline, CDR1 LNHDA and CDR2 SQIVND (reference sequence). V was trimmed by 9 bases and J by 15 bases, leaving 21 bases between them. This CDR3 is 12 amino acids long. This chain's CDR3 is CARTPRWGLRFF. Written as DNA, the CDR3 is TGTGCCAGGACACCTAGGTGGGGGTTAAGGTTCTTC.

The chain couples TRBV9 to TRBJ1-2; D unresolved. There are 12 residues in the CDR3. Trimming removed 1 base at V and 8 bases at J, with 9 bases between. The germline V gene encodes CDR1 SGDLS and CDR2 YYNGEE. CDR3 loop: CASSVTRGGYTF. The CDR3 coding sequence is TGTGCCAGCAGCGTAACCCGGGGAGGCTACACCTTC.

As for this clone: This CDR3 is also generated by other DNA sequences in the sample. The chain joins TRBV2 to TRBJ2-2; no clear D gene. The ends were cut back, 2 bases at V and 1 base at J, with 5 bases in the middle. Germline loops: CDR1 SNHLY, CDR2 FYNNEI. The CDR3 runs to 14 residues. The CDR3 DNA reads as TGTGCCAGCAGTGAACGTCGGAACACCGGGGAGCTGTTTTTT. It codes for CASSERRNTGELFF.

Here the CDR3 reads CASSPDRGYTEAFF. Here the CDR3 DNA reads TGTGCCAGCAGCCCGGACAGGGGCTATACTGAAGCTTTCTTT. The chain combines TRBV5-4 with TRBJ1-1, with 9 bases matching TRBD1. Germline lookup yields CDR1 SGHNT and CDR2 YYREEE (reference sequence). CDR3 length: 14 amino acids. V trimming: 4 bases; J trimming: 5 bases; junction bases outside the gene matches: 6.

This clone was counted once. V gene TRBV7-9 combines with J gene TRBJ2-5; either TRBD1 or TRBD2 may fit D (5 bases each). Trimming left V 1 base short and J 5 bases short, with 14 bases between. Germline V lookup: CDR1 SEHNR, CDR2 FQNEAQ (reference sequence). The CDR3 has 15 amino acids. CDR3 nucleotides: TGTGCCAGCAGCTTAGGGGTCGGGGCGGGCGAGACCCAGTACTTC. This codes for CASSLGVGAGETQYF.

The V gene is TRBV28, the J gene TRBJ1-5; 10 bases fit TRBD1. CDR1 is MDHEN and CDR2 is SYDVKM in the germline V gene. V was pared by 5 bases and J by 3 bases, with 4 bases of the junction left unmatched. There are 15 residues in the CDR3. Here the CDR3 reads CASSMTGGFNQPQHF. The CDR3 DNA reads TGTGCCAGCAGTATGACAGGGGGCTTCAATCAGCCCCAGCATTTT.

The V and J genes are TRBV7-6 and TRBJ2-1, with D hard to call. V was shortened by 2 bases and J by 0 bases, with 14 bases between the two germline ends. In germline, CDR1 is SGHVS, CDR2 FNYEAQ. The CDR3 has 17 residues. The CDR3 sequence is CASSLRQPLGSYNEQFF. In DNA, the CDR3 is TGTGCCAGCAGCTTACGTCAACCCCTAGGCTCCTACAATGAGCAGTTCTTC. Full variable domain (remainder filled in from reference TRBV7-6 and TRBJ2-1): GAGVSQSPRYKVTKRGQDVALRCDPISGHVSLYWYRQALGQGPEFLTYFNYEAQQDKSGLPNDRFSAERPEGSISTLTIQRTEQRDSAMYRCASSLRQPLGSYNEQFFGPGTRLTVL.

The chain employs TRBV11-1 and TRBJ1-1; D gene uncertain. The CDR3 consists of 16 residues. Germline V gene lookup returns CDR1 SGHAT and CDR2 FQDESV (reference sequence). V was pared by 5 bases and J by 0 bases, with 16 bases between. The CDR3 DNA reads as TGTGCCAGCAGCCAGTCGCAAGGACTGATGAACACTGAAGCTTTCTTT. This translates into CASSQSQGLMNTEAFF.

CDR3 region: CASGRASDTQYF. The CDR3 DNA is TGTGCCAGCGGTCGGGCGTCGGATACGCAGTATTTT. The rearrangement links TRBV28 to TRBJ2-3; D ambiguous. V lost 8 bases and J 6 bases, leaving 12 bases between the germline ends. This CDR3 region has 12 residues. Germline V gene data show CDR1 as MDHEN and CDR2 as SYDVKM. Combining the CDR3 with reference TRBV28 and TRBJ2-3 gives the whole variable domain DVKVTQSSRYLVKRTGEKVFLECVQDMDHENMFWYRQDPGLGLRLIYFSYDVKMKEKGDIPEGYSVSREKKERFSLILESASTNQTSMYLCASGRASDTQYFGPGTRLTVL.

The chain employs TRBV9 and TRBJ2-2; 9 bases are a match to TRBD2. The CDR3 sequence is 20 residues long. Germline CDR1 reads SGDLS; CDR2 reads YYNGEE. J lost 0 bases, V lost 3 bases, and 15 bases had no gene match. The CDR3 is CASSAEPILAGAANTGELFF. CDR3 DNA sequence: TGTGCCAGCAGCGCCGAACCAATACTAGCGGGTGCGGCGAACACCGGGGAGCTGTTTTTT.

The chain recombines TRBV6-1 with TRBJ1-4, with TRBD1 as a possible D gene (5 bases). The CDR3 loop spans 15 amino acids. V was clipped by 3 bases and J by 6 bases, with 14 bases between them. Looked up from germline, CDR1 is MNHNS and CDR2 is SASEGT. The CDR3 sequence: CASSDRRGLDEKLFF. In nucleotides, the CDR3 is TGTGCCAGCAGTGATCGGAGGGGCTTGGATGAAAAACTGTTTTTT.

V gene TRBV10-3 combines with J gene TRBJ2-7, with 7 positions matching TRBD1. This CDR3 has 15 amino acids. Germline CDR1 is ENHRY and CDR2 is SYGVKD. V trimming: 6 bases; J trimming: 1 base; junction bases outside the gene matches: 9. In nucleotides, the CDR3 is TGTGCCATCAGGGCCGGGACAGAAGTTTCCTACGAGCAGTACTTC. Protein: CAIRAGTEVSYEQYF.

V usage is TRBV28 and J usage is TRBJ1-5; tentative D call: TRBD1 (5 bases). Germline V lookup: CDR1 MDHEN, CDR2 SYDVKM. Deletions cut 2 bases from V and 6 bases from J, with 26 bases between. The CDR3 covers 19 residues. CDR3: CASSLPIRHNSGRSQPQHF. CDR3 DNA sequence: TGTGCCAGCAGTTTACCCATAAGGCATAACTCAGGGCGTAGTCAGCCCCAGCATTTT.

The chain has TRBV14 and TRBJ1-2; perhaps TRBD1 as D (6 bases). This CDR3 region has 13 residues. In germline, CDR1 is SGHDN, CDR2 FVKESK. V lost 4 bases to trimming and J lost 4 bases, with 10 bases between them. CDR3 DNA: TGTGCCAGCAGCCCCAGGGGCGGCTATGGCTACACCTTC. As protein: CASSPRGGYGYTF.

The chain carries TRBV5-6 and TRBJ1-1, with no clear D. The CDR3 sequence is 14 residues long. Per germline, CDR1 SGHDT and CDR2 YYEEEE. Trimming took off 4 bases at V and 8 bases at J, with 18 bases between the two ends. CDR3: CASSLGRSYLEAFF. The DNA of the CDR3 is TGTGCCAGCAGCCTGGGTCGAAGTTACTTGGAAGCTTTCTTT.

The chain combines TRBV28 with TRBJ1-1; 8 bases are shared with TRBD1. CDR1 is MDHEN and CDR2 is SYDVKM in the germline V gene. The J segment lost 1 base and the V segment lost 8 bases, leaving 9 bases of the junction unmatched. The CDR3 sequence is 15 residues long. The CDR3 DNA reads TGTGCCAGCGGTACTCCAGGGGGCGAGAACACTGAAGCTTTCTTT. It specifies CASGTPGGENTEAFF.

This chain uses TRBV9 with TRBJ2-7, with D perhaps assigned TRBD1 or TRBD2 (5 bases each). V shed 5 bases and J shed 0 bases, with 12 bases lying between them. The CDR3 runs 14 residues. Germline-derived CDR1 and CDR2 are SGDLS and YYNGEE. The CDR3 coding sequence is TGTGCCAGCAGTTCCGGGACGCCCTCCTACGAGCAGTACTTC. Its translation is CASSSGTPSYEQYF.

This sequence joins TRBV5-1 and TRBJ2-7; 16 bases line up with TRBD2. CDR1 is SGHRS, CDR2 YFSETQ, per germline. This CDR3 is 20 amino acids long. V trimming: 3 bases; J trimming: 3 bases; junction bases outside the gene matches: 15. CDR3 amino acids: CASSSRAGTSGRAVYYEQYF. CDR3 coding DNA: TGCGCCAGCAGCTCGAGAGCTGGGACTAGCGGGAGGGCCGTCTACTACGAGCAGTACTTC.

The chain combines TRBV18 with TRBJ2-3, with a possible D match to TRBD2 (5 bases). CDR1 is KGHSH, CDR2 LQKENI, per germline. This CDR3 has 18 residues. V dropped 8 bases and J dropped 5 bases, with 29 bases sitting between them. The CDR3 region has the DNA TGTGCCAGCCGACCGCCTAACTTAACTAGAACGTTCAAAGATACGCAGTATTTT. Residues: CASRPPNLTRTFKDTQYF.

V is TRBV28 and J is TRBJ1-1; D is unresolved. The CDR3 sequence is 13 residues long. CDR1 is MDHEN, CDR2 SYDVKM, per germline. V dropped 5 bases and J dropped 8 bases, with 15 bases sitting between them. The CDR3 protein is CASSLRPISEAFF. DNA for the CDR3: TGTGCCAGCAGTCTTCGACCCATATCAGAAGCTTTCTTT.

This clone occurred once. The CDR3 DNA sequence: TGTGCCAGCAGTGAAACTTTTGCCACGCAGTATTTT. This gives the protein CASSETFATQYF. The rearrangement uses TRBV2 and TRBJ2-3, with D unclear. Germline CDR1 and CDR2: SNHLY and FYNNEI. The CDR3 spans 12 residues. Trimming cost V 2 bases and J 9 bases, with 9 bases left between them.

The J gene is TRBJ2-5, the V gene TRBV9; possibly TRBD1 for D (6 bases). V lost 0 bases, J lost 0 bases, and 15 bases lay in between. The CDR3 runs to 17 residues. CDR1 and CDR2 from the germline V gene are SGDLS and YYNGEE. The CDR3 DNA follows: TGTGCCAGCAGCGTAGGGACAGCTGAGAGGTACCAAGAGACCCAGTACTTC. As protein: CASSVGTAERYQETQYF.